A selection of T cell receptor beta chains follows, all from one sample in a study of T cell clonotyping in hematopoietic cell transplantation. TCRdb's table, derived via immunoSEQ multiplex PCR, lists solely in-frame clones and lacks some. The data contain 7,500 to 9,500 clones, about four fifths of them singletons. The material sequenced was peripheral blood mononuclear cells, taken 180 days after allogeneic stem cell transplant. Receptors originate from a female patient aged 45-65 years who had an allogeneic stem cell transplant from an unrelated donor, so the T cells may come from the graft donor. Some clones in this sample may be carry-over from other donors' samples. CDR3s include the opening cysteine and the closing phenylalanine or tryptophan.

V gene: TRBV27; J gene: TRBJ2-7; CDR3 protein: CASSLGSGGVDEQYF
V gene: TRBV2; J gene: TRBJ2-2; CDR3 protein: CASSAGANTGELFF
V gene: TRBV4-1; J gene: TRBJ2-7; CDR3 protein: CASSRLGEGRHEQYF
V gene: TRBV27; J gene: TRBJ1-1; CDR3 protein: CASSLSGINTEAFF
V gene: TRBV5-1; J gene: TRBJ1-6; CDR3 protein: CASSLDMLGTAYSPLHF
V gene: TRBV9; J gene: TRBJ2-6; CDR3 protein: CASSVGLGANVLTF
V gene: TRBV11-3; J gene: TRBJ2-2; CDR3 protein: CASSLARANTGELFF
V gene: TRBV6-1; J gene: TRBJ2-6; CDR3 protein: CASSAAAPIYSGANVLTF
V gene: TRBV5-1; J gene: TRBJ1-3; CDR3 protein: CASSLVPRSTGNTIYF
V gene: TRBV28; J gene: TRBJ1-1; CDR3 protein: CASTSPVGPFF
V gene: TRBV6-1; J gene: TRBJ2-6; CDR3 protein: CASSERASGANVLTF
V gene: TRBV25-1; J gene: TRBJ1-1; CDR3 protein: CASSLGENTEAFF
V gene: TRBV6-5; J gene: TRBJ1-2; CDR3 protein: CASSYAGGPYGYTF
V gene: TRBV28; J gene: TRBJ2-5; CDR3 protein: CASRIWSQDTMGQTQYF
V gene: TRBV4-3; J gene: TRBJ1-1; CDR3 protein: CASSQDTRGLQAFF
V gene: TRBV7-3; J gene: TRBJ2-7; CDR3 protein: CASSLKRQGATYEQYF
V gene: TRBV7-6; J gene: TRBJ2-1; CDR3 protein: CASSPSGSSNEQFF